Following are 22 T cell receptor beta chains from one sample sequenced in a study of control samples from healthy donors and cancer patients. Profiled with immunoSEQ multiplex PCR; TCRdb holds only in-frame clones, not every one. Altogether 150,000 to 200,000 clones are present, approximately 92% being singletons, with the ten largest covering 2% to 2.5%. Sequenced sample: blood. The receptors were gathered from a woman between 40 and 55 years old in good health.

This chain uses TRBV19 with TRBJ1-2; possible D gene TRBD1, 6 bases. The V and J ends lost 6 bases and 3 bases respectively, with 20 bases between them. The CDR3 has 16 residues. Germline assignment: CDR1 LNHDA and CDR2 SQIVND (reference sequence). CDR3 sequence (DNA): TGTGCCAGTAGGCTGCGAGGGGGAGGTACGGACTATGGCTACACCTTC. Protein sequence: CASRLRGGGTDYGYTF.

V usage is TRBV5-6 and J usage is TRBJ2-2, with D uncertain. Per the germline V gene, CDR1 is SGHDT and CDR2 is YYEEEE. This CDR3 is 13 amino acids long. V was trimmed by 6 bases and J by 5 bases, leaving 11 bases between them. CDR3: CASTPSLTGELFF. DNA for the CDR3: TGTGCCAGCACCCCGTCGTTAACCGGGGAGCTGTTTTTT.

The chain couples TRBV27 to TRBJ2-3, with D tentatively TRBD1 or TRBD2 (5 bases each). V lost 5 bases, J lost 7 bases, and 10 bases lay in between. The CDR3 contains 12 residues. CDR1 MNHEY and CDR2 SMNVEV come from the germline V gene (reference sequence). The CDR3: CASSGGGNTQYF. CDR3 bases: TGTGCCAGCAGTGGGGGTGGGAATACGCAGTATTTT.

The CDR3 coding sequence is TGTGCCACCAGTGTCGTGCCAAGGGGATCAGAGACCCAGTACTTC. This encodes CATSVVPRGSETQYF. The rearrangement joins TRBV24-1 to TRBJ2-5; D is possibly TRBD1 (5 bases). This CDR3 region has 15 residues. The germline CDR1 and CDR2 sequences are KGHDR and SFDVKD. V shed 5 bases and J shed 4 bases, with 16 bases lying between them.

V usage is TRBV11-1 and J usage is TRBJ1-1, with 7 bases identical to TRBD1. The CDR3 is 15 amino acids. Looked up from germline, CDR1 is SGHAT and CDR2 is FQDESV (reference sequence). Unmatched junction bases numbered 3, after V lost 2 bases and J lost 0 bases. In DNA form, the CDR3 reads TGTGCCAGCAGCTTATCCGGGACAGTGAACACTGAAGCTTTCTTT. Translation gives CASSLSGTVNTEAFF.

The rearrangement joins TRBV27 to TRBJ2-3; 8 nucleotides match TRBD2. The trim removed 6 bases at V and 3 bases at J, leaving 14 bases unmatched. This CDR3 has 17 residues. Germline assignment: CDR1 MNHEY and CDR2 SMNVEV (reference sequence). CDR3 amino acids: CASRKRGTPTVTDTQYF. CDR3 sequence (DNA): TGTGCCAGCAGGAAGCGGGGGACTCCCACCGTGACAGATACGCAGTATTTT.

The chain employs TRBV24-1 and TRBJ1-5; D not resolved. The CDR3 length is 19 residues. Trimming took 3 bases from V and 3 from J, leaving 23 bases between them. Germline values: CDR1 KGHDR, CDR2 SFDVKD. DNA for the CDR3: TGTGCCACCAGTGATCCCGCAACCCGGACGGGAGCCTTCAATCAGCCCCAGCATTTT. As protein: CATSDPATRTGAFNQPQHF.

The rearrangement joins TRBV7-9 to TRBJ2-2; D is unresolved. Germline V gene lookup returns CDR1 SEHNR and CDR2 FQNEAQ (reference sequence). CDR3 length: 13 residues. V was shortened by 2 bases and J by 6 bases, with 7 bases between the two germline ends. The CDR3 reads CASSLLVPGELFF. The DNA of the CDR3 is TGTGCCAGCAGCTTACTAGTTCCCGGGGAGCTGTTTTTT.

V is TRBV19 and J is TRBJ1-6; 10 nucleotides align to TRBD1. CDR3 length: 14 amino acids. The junction had 4 bases not matched to a gene; V was cut back by 5 bases and J by 9 bases. Germline V CDR1 and CDR2: LNHDA, SQIVND (reference sequence). DNA for the CDR3: TGTGCCAGTAGTGGGGGACAGGGGATTTCACCCCTCCACTTT. The encoded protein is CASSGGQGISPLHF.

The rearrangement uses TRBV7-3 and TRBJ2-1, with TRBD2 as a possible D gene (7 bases). The V gene lost 1 base and the J gene lost 0 bases, with 10 bases spanning the gap. Germline CDR1 is SGHTA and CDR2 is FQGTGA. CDR3 length equals 16 residues. CDR3 amino acids: CASSLSGGISYNEQFF. CDR3 nucleotide sequence: TGTGCCAGCAGCTTAAGCGGGGGCATCTCCTACAATGAGCAGTTCTTC.

The gene calls are TRBV2 and TRBJ1-2; D is unclear. CDR1 and CDR2 from the germline V gene are SNHLY and FYNNEI. The CDR3 runs 11 residues. V was pared by 10 bases and J by 10 bases, with 16 bases between. The CDR3 DNA sequence: TGTGCCACCCGGGCCCCGAGGGACTACACCTTC. Amino acids: CATRAPRDYTF.

The gene calls are TRBV7-2 and TRBJ2-6; D is ambiguous. The germline V and J ends were trimmed by 4 bases and 2 bases, with 9 bases remaining between them. This CDR3 is 15 amino acids long. Germline CDR1 reads SGHTA; CDR2 reads FQGNSA. The CDR3 DNA is TGTGCCAGCAGCTCCCAGTACCCTGGGGCCAACGTCCTGACTTTC. Translated, it gives CASSSQYPGANVLTF.

The chain joins TRBV18 to TRBJ1-3; D unresolved. The CDR3 is 14 residues long. Looked up from germline, CDR1 is KGHSH and CDR2 is LQKENI. Trimming removed 6 bases from V and 4 bases from J, with 13 bases in between. CDR3 bases: TGTGCCAGCTCGCCCACGCTTAGCGGAAACACCATATATTTT. Amino acids: CASSPTLSGNTIYF.

The chain carries TRBV19 and TRBJ2-3; 7 bases line up with TRBD1. The V and J ends lost 7 bases and 0 bases, in that order; junction bases with no gene match: 4. Germline V gene sequence: CDR1 LNHDA, CDR2 SQIVND (reference sequence). The length of the CDR3 is 14 residues. CDR3 sequence: CASKRDSSTDTQYF. The CDR3 DNA follows: TGTGCCAGTAAACGGGACAGCAGCACAGATACGCAGTATTTT.

This sequence joins TRBV5-1 and TRBJ2-3, with 9 bases identical to TRBD1. Trimming removed 3 bases from V and 7 bases from J; junction bases left unmatched: 9. The CDR3 covers 15 residues. In germline, CDR1 is SGHRS, CDR2 YFSETQ. CDR3 in DNA: TGCGCCAGCAGCTCCGGACAGGGGATTACAAATACGCAGTATTTT. Protein sequence: CASSSGQGITNTQYF.

The rearrangement links TRBV12-3 or TRBV12-4 to TRBJ2-1, with no clear D. Deletions cut 6 bases from V and 6 bases from J, with 12 bases between. This CDR3 spans 13 amino acids. CDR3 sequence: CASSLHEFNEQFF. CDR3 sequence (DNA): TGTGCCAGCAGCCTTCACGAGTTCAATGAGCAGTTCTTC.

The V and J genes are TRBV9 and TRBJ1-1; 9 bases agree with TRBD1. The J segment lost 4 bases and the V segment lost 4 bases, leaving 5 bases of the junction unmatched. This CDR3 region has 14 residues. Germline-derived CDR1 and CDR2 are SGDLS and YYNGEE. CDR3 in DNA: TGTGCCAGCAGCACAGGGGGCGGGAGCACTGAAGCTTTCTTT. The encoded protein is CASSTGGGSTEAFF.

The gene calls are TRBV13 and TRBJ2-5, with D maybe TRBD1 (6 bases). Germline CDR1 reads PRHDT; CDR2 reads FYEKMQ (reference sequence). This CDR3 contains 15 residues. V was cut by 6 bases and J by 5 bases, with 19 bases left in between. The CDR3 region has the DNA TGTGCCAGCAGTTCCGAGCTGGGGGCGAGGGAGACCCAGTACTTC. It translates to CASSSELGARETQYF.

V and J are TRBV7-8 and TRBJ1-6; TRBD1 is a possible D gene (5 bases). This CDR3 region has 15 residues. Germline CDR1 and CDR2: SGHVS and FQNEAQ. The germline V and J ends were trimmed by 4 bases and 7 bases, with 14 bases remaining between them. CDR3 in amino acids: CASSSQDGGNSPLHF. Here the CDR3 DNA reads TGTGCCAGCAGCTCGCAGGATGGGGGAAATTCACCCCTCCACTTT.

The chain is built from TRBV6-1 and TRBJ1-2, with D hard to call. The CDR3 sequence is 15 residues long. Germline V lookup: CDR1 MNHNS, CDR2 SASEGT. The V gene lost 1 base and the J gene lost 4 bases, with 13 bases spanning the gap. The CDR3 sequence is CASSEENGRPYGYTF. CDR3 bases: TGTGCCAGCAGTGAAGAAAATGGGCGGCCCTATGGCTACACCTTC.

A word on this clone: The junction differs from germline at one of its ends, possibly a read error. J is TRBJ1-4 and V is TRBV12-3 or TRBV12-4; D call uncertain. The length of the CDR3 is 12 residues. CDR3 loop: CASSLFGRSVIF. The CDR3 DNA is TGTGCCAGCAGTTTATTTGGCAGGTCCGTCATTTTT.

This clone was detected only once. The CDR3 sequence is CASNFVAEETQYF. In nucleotides, the CDR3 is TGTGCCAGCAATTTTGTAGCCGAAGAGACCCAGTACTTC. The chain combines TRBV2 with TRBJ2-5; D ambiguous. Germline V gene lookup returns CDR1 SNHLY and CDR2 FYNNEI. With 7 bases removed from V and 3 bases from J, the gap between germline ends came to 12 bases. CDR3 length: 13 amino acids.